A selection of T cell receptor beta chains follows, all from one sample in a study of blood T cell repertoires in COVID-19. Libraries were prepared by immunoSEQ multiplex PCR; TCRdb keeps only in-frame clonotypes and omits some of them. The table has about 130,000 clones, around 88% seen once. The sample consisted of PBMCs or T cells enriched from blood (not recorded which). The source of these receptors is a woman aged 45-65 years who had recovered from COVID-19. The CDR3 runs from the conserved cysteine through the conserved F or W. Fields, in order: V gene, D gene, J gene, clone size, CDR3 DNA, CDR3 protein. D genes are given only for firm matches. A row's size may be missing; if present it is once, few, many or a size class.

TRBV6-5	TRBD1	TRBJ2-5	NA	TGTGCCAGCAGTTCACAGGGGGCGAAGGAGACCCAGTACTTC	CASSSQGAKETQYF
TRBV4-1	TRBD1	TRBJ1-1	NA	TGCGCCAGCAGCCAAGCTGGAACAGGGGGCGTCACTGAAGCTTTCTTT	CASSQAGTGGVTEAFF
TRBV19	TRBD2	TRBJ2-3	NA	TGTGCCAGTAGTACGAGACTAGCGGGGAGCACAGATACGCAGTATTTT	CASSTRLAGSTDTQYF
TRBV7-2	TRBD2	TRBJ2-1	NA	TGTGCCAGCAGCTTGACTAGCGGGGGGTATGAGCAGTTCTTC	CASSLTSGGYEQFF
TRBV7-8	NA	TRBJ1-2	NA	TGTGCCAGCAGCTTAATCGCAGGGACTAAGTTTGGCTACACCTTC	CASSLIAGTKFGYTF
TRBV7-9	TRBD1	TRBJ2-7	NA	TGTGCCATCCAAGCAGGGGGCATCTACGAGCAGTACTTC	CAIQAGGIYEQYF
TRBV9	NA	TRBJ1-1	NA	TGTGCCAGCAGCGTAGCAGGGCCGAGCAGTGAAGCTTTCTTT	CASSVAGPSSEAFF
TRBV6-5	NA	TRBJ2-7	NA	TGTGCCAGCAGTTACTCAGGGGGTGAGCAGTACTTC	CASSYSGGEQYF
TRBV19	TRBD2	TRBJ2-7	NA	TGTGCCAGTAGTACCAGCCTAGCGGGGTTCTACGAGCAGTACTTC	CASSTSLAGFYEQYF
TRBV30	TRBD1	TRBJ2-2	NA	TGTGCCTGGGGGACAGGGAACACCGGGGAGCTGTTTTTT	CAWGTGNTGELFF
TRBV19	TRBD1	TRBJ2-7	NA	TGTGCCAGTAGTATAACTCCCGGACAGGCCTACGAGCAGTACTTC	CASSITPGQAYEQYF
TRBV7-8	NA	TRBJ1-4	NA	TGTGCCAGCAGCTTTCCGGCAACTAATGAAAAACTGTTTTTT	CASSFPATNEKLFF
TRBV7-2	TRBD1	TRBJ1-3	NA	TGTGCCAGCACAAGGGACAGCTCTGGAAACACCATATATTTT	CASTRDSSGNTIYF
TRBV5-1	TRBD2	TRBJ2-7	NA	TGCGCCAGCAGCTTGGGACTAGCGGGATTCTACGAGCAGTACTTC	CASSLGLAGFYEQYF
TRBV5-1	NA	TRBJ1-5	NA	TGCGCCAGCAGCCCCATGGGGGCGGGCAATCAGCCCCAGCATTTT	CASSPMGAGNQPQHF
TRBV6-5	TRBD1	TRBJ1-2	NA	TGTGCCAGCAGAGGACAGGGATTTTATGGCTACACCTTC	CASRGQGFYGYTF
TRBV24-1	NA	TRBJ2-1	NA	TGTGCCACCAGTGAGGGGGCTTACAATGAGCAGTTCTTC	CATSEGAYNEQFF
TRBV10-3	TRBD1	TRBJ1-3	NA	TGTGCCATCAAGGGGGCCACTCAACCTGGAAACACCATATATTTT	CAIKGATQPGNTIYF
TRBV7-2	NA	TRBJ2-7	NA	TGTGCCAGCAGCTACCCAGAGGGAACCGAGCAGTACTTC	CASSYPEGTEQYF
TRBV19	TRBD1	TRBJ1-2	NA	TGTGCCAGTAGTCTCGCCGGACAGGGGCATGGCTACACCTTC	CASSLAGQGHGYTF
TRBV19	NA	TRBJ2-5	NA	TGTGCCAGTAGTAACCCGGGTCCAATGGCAGAGACCCAGTACTTC	CASSNPGPMAETQYF
TRBV7-2	NA	TRBJ2-2	NA	TGTGCCAGCAGCGTAGGACAGAACACCGGGGAGCTGTTTTTT	CASSVGQNTGELFF
TRBV2	NA	TRBJ1-3	NA	TGTGCCAGCACCCCGAACCTCCAGAACACCATATATTTT	CASTPNLQNTIYF
TRBV19	TRBD1	TRBJ2-2	NA	TGTGCCAGTAGTATAGGAGAAGGACAGGGTGTTTGGACCGGGGAGCTGTTTTTT	CASSIGEGQGVWTGELFF
TRBV6-6	NA	TRBJ2-6	NA	TGTGCCAGCAGGACGGGACTGCTTCCCAACGTCCTGACTTTC	CASRTGLLPNVLTF
TRBV7-2	TRBD1	TRBJ2-6	NA	TGTGCCAGCAGCCTTCAACAGGGGACCGGCGGGGCCAACGTCCTGACTTTC	CASSLQQGTGGANVLTF
TRBV10-2	TRBD1	TRBJ2-7	NA	TGCGCCAGCAGTGAGGACAGGGACTACGAGCAGTACTTC	CASSEDRDYEQYF
TRBV19	NA	TRBJ1-4	NA	TGTGCCAGCCGGCGGGGCTTAAAACTGTTTTTT	CASRRGLKLFF
TRBV19	NA	TRBJ2-3	once	TGTGCCAGTAGTGACCGGGGGGCTGAAGATACGCAGTATTTT	CASSDRGAEDTQYF
TRBV5-4	NA	TRBJ2-1	NA	TGTGCCAGCAGCCCCGCGGGGCGGGGTCCGGGGAATGAGCAGTTCTTC	CASSPAGRGPGNEQFF
TRBV3-1/TRBV3-2	TRBD1	TRBJ2-5	NA	TGTGCCAGTTCCAGTAGTGGACAGGGAAGAGAGACCCAGTACTTC	CASSSSGQGRETQYF
TRBV10-3	NA	TRBJ1-5	NA	TGTGCCATCAGTGGCCCAGGCAATCAGCCCCAGCATTTT	CAISGPGNQPQHF
TRBV5-6	TRBD1	TRBJ1-2	NA	TGTGCCAGCACCATGGGACAGGGGCATGGCTACACCTTC	CASTMGQGHGYTF
TRBV19	NA	TRBJ2-1	NA	TGTGCCAGTAGTATAGGGACAAACTCCTACAATGAGCAGTTCTTC	CASSIGTNSYNEQFF
TRBV5-5	TRBD1	TRBJ1-6	NA	TGTGCCAGCACCTTGGGACAGGGGGCGCGAGGGGATTCACCCCTCCACTTT	CASTLGQGARGDSPLHF
TRBV6-4	TRBD2	TRBJ2-2	NA	TGTGCCAGCAGTCGTGGACTAGCGGGGACTAACACCGGGGAGCTGTTTTTT	CASSRGLAGTNTGELFF
TRBV19	NA	TRBJ1-6	NA	TGTGCCAGTAGTTGGGGTTCTGTCGGGAGGAATAATTCACCCCTCCACTTT	CASSWGSVGRNNSPLHF
TRBV5-4	TRBD1	TRBJ1-1	NA	TGTGCCAGCAGCTTGGTACAGGGGCTCAACACTGAAGCTTTCTTT	CASSLVQGLNTEAFF
TRBV4-1	TRBD1	TRBJ1-5	NA	TGCGCCAGCAGCCAACTTCCCGGGACAGGGGATAGCAATCAGCCCCAGCATTTT	CASSQLPGTGDSNQPQHF
TRBV7-2	TRBD2	TRBJ2-3	NA	TGTGCCAGCAGCTTAGCGGCGGGGGGAAGGACAGATACGCAGTATTTT	CASSLAAGGRTDTQYF
TRBV7-2	NA	TRBJ2-2	NA	TGTGCCAGCAGAGGGGGGGCGAACACCGGGGAGCTGTTTTTT	CASRGGANTGELFF
TRBV10-3	NA	TRBJ2-2	NA	TGTGCCATCATCGGGTCGAACACCGGGGAGCTGTTTTTT	CAIIGSNTGELFF
TRBV7-6	NA	TRBJ2-5	NA	TGTGCCAGCAGCCCACTATACCGGCAGCGGCAAGAGACCCAGTACTTC	CASSPLYRQRQETQYF
TRBV10-3	TRBD1	TRBJ2-4	NA	TGTGCCATCAGTGCCCAGACAGGGGTAGCCAAAAACATTCAGTACTTC	CAISAQTGVAKNIQYF
TRBV7-9	NA	TRBJ2-7	NA	TGTGCCAGCAGCCCCAGTAAGGGGGGGAGCTCCTACGAGCAGTACTTC	CASSPSKGGSSYEQYF
TRBV29-1	NA	TRBJ1-5	NA	TGCAGCGTTAGACCAGGGTGGAGCAATCAGCCCCAGCATTTT	CSVRPGWSNQPQHF